These 17 T cell receptor beta chains came from one sample sequenced in a study of chemoradiotherapy in HPV16-positive cancers. Profiling relied on immunoSEQ multiplex PCR, and the TCRdb table lists in-frame clones only, not all of them. The top ten hold 4% to 5% of the sample, which has 65,000 to 80,000 clones, around nine tenths seen once. The input for sequencing was blood, taken from a patient who underwent chemoradiotherapy. The receptors originated from a human donor with HPV-associated anogenital cancer.

This clone was picked up one time. The chain combines TRBV11-3 with TRBJ2-6, with unresolved D. This CDR3 region has 13 residues. Germline V gene lookup returns CDR1 SGHNT and CDR2 YENEEA. V lost 5 bases to trimming and J lost 1 base, with 3 bases between them. CDR3 amino acids: CASSPSGANVLTF. The CDR3 nucleotides read TGTGCCAGCAGCCCGTCTGGGGCCAACGTCCTGACTTTC.

The V and J genes are TRBV4-2 and TRBJ2-3; tentative D call: TRBD2 (5 bases). This CDR3 is built from 15 residues. Germline CDR1 LGHNA, CDR2 YNFKEQ. The V end lost 0 bases, the J end lost 2 bases, and 9 bases lay between the germline ends. In nucleotides, the CDR3 is TGTGCCAGCAGCCAAGAGTGGCTAGCCACAGATACGCAGTATTTT. This gives the protein CASSQEWLATDTQYF.

This clone was observed a handful of times. The J gene is TRBJ1-5, the V gene TRBV7-9; a possible D gene is TRBD1 (6 bases). Trimming took 8 bases from V and 4 from J, leaving 12 bases between them. Germline V CDR1 and CDR2: SEHNR, FQNEAQ (reference sequence). The CDR3 length is 13 residues. CDR3 protein: CASSPRGNQPQHF. In DNA, the CDR3 is TGTGCCAGCTCGCCCAGGGGTAATCAGCCCCAGCATTTT.

The table lists this clone with a count of one. The gene calls are TRBV7-2 and TRBJ2-1; 8 positions agree with TRBD2. The CDR3 has 15 residues. CDR1 and CDR2 from the germline V gene are SGHTA and FQGNSA. The trim removed 6 bases at V and 4 bases at J, leaving 8 bases unmatched. CDR3 residues: CASRSAGVSYNEQFF. CDR3 in DNA: TGTGCCAGCAGATCAGCGGGAGTGTCATACAATGAGCAGTTCTTC.

The V and J genes are TRBV28 and TRBJ1-5, with D tentatively TRBD1 (5 bases). The CDR3 contains 18 residues. Per germline, CDR1 MDHEN and CDR2 SYDVKM. V lost 6 bases and J 2 bases, leaving 23 bases between the germline ends. The CDR3 DNA is TGTGCCAGCAGCCCTCCCCGGGACTTAGCTTTACGCAATCAGCCCCAGCATTTT. Translating it yields CASSPPRDLALRNQPQHF. The full variable domain, with the rest looked up from reference TRBV28 and TRBJ1-5, is DVKVTQSSRYLVKRTGEKVFLECVQDMDHENMFWYRQDPGLGLRLIYFSYDVKMKEKGDIPEGYSVSREKKERFSLILESASTNQTSMYLCASSPPRDLALRNQPQHFGDGTRLSIL.

This chain connects TRBV14 to TRBJ1-1; tentative D call: TRBD1 (5 bases). The CDR3 has 16 residues. V lost 4 bases, J lost 2 bases, and 17 bases lay in between. Germline-derived CDR1 and CDR2 are SGHDN and FVKESK. The CDR3 DNA reads TGTGCCAGCAGCCCTTTGGGGCCAGTCGCCAACACTGAAGCTTTCTTT. Its protein product is CASSPLGPVANTEAFF.

J is TRBJ1-5 and V is TRBV4-2; D call uncertain. Trimming removed 0 bases from V and 2 bases from J, with 11 bases in between. This CDR3 comprises 16 residues. The germline gives CDR1 LGHNA, CDR2 YNFKEQ. CDR3 sequence: CASSQDWTSGNQPQHF. The CDR3 DNA follows: TGTGCCAGCAGCCAAGATTGGACCTCTGGCAATCAGCCCCAGCATTTT.

The rearrangement links TRBV15 to TRBJ1-1; D call uncertain. Germline values: CDR1 LNHNV, CDR2 YYDKDF (reference sequence). With 3 bases removed from V and 6 bases from J, the gap between germline ends came to 8 bases. The CDR3 loop spans 12 amino acids. CDR3 nucleotides: TGTGCCACCAGCAGGCTAAGAGCTGAAGCTTTCTTT. Protein product: CATSRLRAEAFF.

Concerning this clone itself: One junction end disagrees with the germline gene, perhaps due to a read error. The same CDR3 arises from other DNA sequences in this sample as well. V usage is TRBV7-2 and J usage is TRBJ1-5; 9 bases agree with TRBD1. The germline gives CDR1 SGHTA, CDR2 FQGNSA. The CDR3 is made up of 13 amino acids. CDR3 amino acids: CASSPDRGQPQHF. The CDR3 DNA reads as TGCGCCAGCAGCCCGGACAGGGGACAGCCCCAGCATTTT.

V usage is TRBV11-2 and J usage is TRBJ2-7; 10 positions agree with TRBD1. Germline V gene sequence: CDR1 SGHAT, CDR2 FQNNGV. The trim removed 3 bases at V and 3 bases at J, leaving 8 bases unmatched. The CDR3 is made up of 16 amino acids. As DNA, the CDR3 is TGTGCCAGCAGCTTGAGTACCGGGACAGGGGACTACGAGCAGTACTTC. This encodes CASSLSTGTGDYEQYF. Complete variable domain (other parts from reference TRBV11-2 and TRBJ2-7): EAGVAQSPRYKIIEKRQSVAFWCNPISGHATLYWYQQILGQGPKLLIQFQNNGVVDDSQLPKDRFSAERLKGVDSTLKIQPAKLEDSAVYLCASSLSTGTGDYEQYFGPGTRLTVT.

In this sample, this clone turned up once. The chain employs TRBV6-6 and TRBJ1-1; possibly TRBD1 for D (6 bases). Trimming pared 7 bases from V and 4 bases from J, leaving 13 bases between. The length of the CDR3 is 13 residues. The V gene's germline CDR1 is MNHNY and CDR2 SVGAGI (reference sequence). The CDR3 DNA reads as TGTGCCAGCAACAACAGGGCGGCCACTGAAGCTTTCTTT. Its translation: CASNNRAATEAFF.

The chain is built from TRBV27 and TRBJ2-2; 8 bases line up with TRBD1. The CDR3 extends over 15 amino acids. CDR1 and CDR2 (germline): MNHEY, SMNVEV (reference sequence). V trimming: 5 bases; J trimming: 7 bases; junction bases outside the gene matches: 9. In DNA, the CDR3 is TGTGCCAGCAGTCCCCCGACAGGGGAGATCGGGGAGCTGTTTTTT. Translation gives CASSPPTGEIGELFF.

This chain connects TRBV2 to TRBJ1-3; D unclear. The CDR3 covers 14 residues. The germline V and J ends were trimmed by 5 bases and 4 bases, with 12 bases remaining between them. Germline CDR1 is SNHLY and CDR2 is FYNNEI. CDR3: CASSPGSLGNTIYF. The CDR3 DNA reads TGTGCCAGCAGTCCCGGCTCCCTCGGAAACACCATATATTTT. Together with reference TRBV2 and TRBJ1-3, the CDR3 gives the full variable domain: EPEVTQTPSHQVTQMGQEVILRCVPISNHLYFYWYRQILGQKVEFLVSFYNNEISEKSEIFDDQFSVERPDGSNFTLKIRSTKLEDSAMYFCASSPGSLGNTIYFGEGSWLTVV.

V is TRBV5-4 and J is TRBJ2-1; 9 positions match TRBD2. Losses at the gene ends were 4 bases for V and 9 bases for J; bases not matched to a gene: 11. Per the germline V gene, CDR1 is SGHNT and CDR2 is YYREEE (reference sequence). There are 15 residues in the CDR3. CDR3 protein: CASSMRGGNSIEQFF. CDR3 DNA: TGTGCCAGCAGCATGCGGGGGGGGAACTCCATTGAGCAGTTCTTC.

This clone was seen just once. A read error likely explains this, since a far larger clone differs by one base. The V call is TRBV2, the J call TRBJ1-2; possibly TRBD1 for D (5 bases). The V end lost 4 bases, the J end lost 2 bases, and 14 bases lay between the germline ends. This CDR3 has 15 amino acids. The germline gives CDR1 SNHLY, CDR2 FYNNEI. CDR3 nucleotides: TGTGCCAGCAGTGGAACAGGTATTGGAAACTATGGCTACACCTTC. Residues: CASSGTGIGNYGYTF.

The chain carries TRBV5-1 and TRBJ2-3; no definite D call. Trimming stripped 4 bases from V and 1 base from J, with 7 bases between. This CDR3 is built from 13 residues. Per germline, CDR1 SGHRS and CDR2 YFSETQ. The CDR3 coding sequence is TGCGCCAGCAGCCAGAAGGGCACAGATACGCAGTATTTT. Translated: CASSQKGTDTQYF.

V gene TRBV4-1 combines with J gene TRBJ2-2; the match to TRBD2 covers 14 bases. The trim removed 2 bases at V and 7 bases at J, leaving 12 bases unmatched. This CDR3 comprises 19 residues. The germline gives CDR1 MGHRA, CDR2 YSYEKL. The CDR3 region is CASSQFPGLAGDGNGELFF. The CDR3 DNA follows: TGCGCCAGCAGCCAATTTCCGGGACTAGCGGGGGATGGTAACGGGGAGCTGTTTTTT.